This record covers a single TCR beta chain. This clone was counted a few times. Its target antigen remains unknown. Qualities for individual bases were not recorded, and no much larger clone is one base off. The CDR3 regions of human TCRbeta chains were analyzed by immunosequencing. As for the original processing: Repertoire TCRs were matched against a reference library of SARS-CoV-2-specific TCRs generated with the MIRA antigen-specificity platform. Breadth was defined as the fraction of unique TCRs that were SARS-CoV-2-associated, and depth was defined as the fraction of total T cells that were SARS-CoV-2-associated. Using the MIRA data, each spike-specific TCR was assigned both to the spike region to which the TCR was reactive and to a CD4 or CD8 class. Log10-transformed breadth and depth values were compared by one-way ANOVA with Sidak's multiple comparisons tests. Sourced from immuneACCESS, this table was stored by TCRdb with only in-frame sequences that have V and J called. A share of the clones is absent; for the studies checked, an unresolved V gene accounts for under half, and the remainder has no known explanation. V, J and clone size are taken as reported in that table, and D and trimming were inferred from the DNA itself. The sample table holds under 150,000 clones, of which 85% to 95% were seen once. The ten largest clones take up less than 9.5% of the sample.

This specimen comes from a study of T cell responses to AZD1222 COVID-19 vaccine (dated by TCRdb to about 2021). Background for the entire study: TCR sequencing was performed for more than 230 trial participants, of whom roughly 200 were given two doses of AZD1222 and around 25 were given two doses of MenACWY control vaccine. Enrollment into the trials was organized by age into subgroups of 18-55, 56-69 and 70-plus years, and those subgroups contained around 150, 28 and 57 TCR-sequenced participants, respectively. Broader findings and caveats from the paper: Because no day 14 peak-response samples were available, the repertoires could be characterized only after the peak T cell response. Spike-specific TCR breadth and depth rose significantly after two AZD1222 doses compared with day 0 and with MenACWY recipients. Conclusions about previously exposed vaccinees are limited because only 6 or 7 AZD1222 recipients were SARS-CoV-2 seropositive at baseline. Participants were mostly white British, with more females than males. The authors suggested clonal diversity may have been underestimated. Vaccine-associated CD4 TCRs spanned the whole spike protein, with dominant responses in regions 160-218 and 743-854. Reportedly, close to half of the unique spike-specific TCRs recognized epitopes lying outside the regions that are mutated in the B.1.351 and B.1.1.7 variants. In the small 56-69-year group, the increase in depth fell short of significance, most likely because of low power.

V and J are trimmed by 2 bases and 0 bases, and the gene matches miss 4 bases of the junction. Taken from the germline V gene, the CDR1 and CDR2 loops are KGHSH and LQKENI. Including cysteine and phenylalanine, the CDR3 has 15 amino acids. Of all the DNA, just the CDR3 is kept, 45 bases in frame from base 1. The time point label, read with the paper, signifies: about 28 days (+/-7) after the second vaccine dose. AZD1222 recipients with second doses at about 4 weeks or about 12 weeks were pooled, because spike-specific TCR depth and breadth did not differ between schedules. Samples from vaccinated people were obtained from the UK trials COV001 and COV002, which included a single-blind randomized controlled phase 2/3 trial of AZD1222 (ChAdOx1 nCoV-19) in healthy adults. For TCRbeta chain sequencing, PBMC samples from trial participants were taken at day 0 and at day 28 after the second dose.

This TCR came from an adult who received the AZD1222 COVID-19 vaccine. Recombination joined TRBV18 with TRBJ2-7; TRBD1 matches 7 bases in the middle. Sequenced here: peripheral blood, sampled 28 days after the second AZD1222 dose. The bases are TGTGCCAGCTCACCAAGGGACAGAAGCTCCTACGAGCAGTACTTC. Protein translation: CASSPRDRSSYEQYF.